The 28 T cell receptor beta chains presented below share a single source sample, sequenced in a study of OX40 agonist ivuxolimab in advanced cancers. TCRdb's table, derived via immunoSEQ multiplex PCR, lists solely in-frame clones and lacks some. The table records about 72,000 clones, 88% of them present only once. The starting material was CD4+ or CD8+ T cells sorted from blood, obtained in a trial of the OX40 agonist ivuxolimab. The receptors here all came from an adult with an advanced solid tumor such as melanoma, head and neck, liver or kidney cancer.

The chain carries TRBV6-6 and TRBJ1-1, with 8 bases lining up with TRBD1. CDR3 length: 13 amino acids. The V and J ends lost 5 bases and 4 bases, in that order; junction bases with no gene match: 3. Germline-derived CDR1 and CDR2 are MNHNY and SVGAGI (reference sequence). CDR3 coding DNA: TGTGCCAGCAGTCCAACAGGGGGCACTGAAGCTTTCTTT. Translation gives CASSPTGGTEAFF.

CDR3 bases: TGCGCCAGCAGCTTGGACCCGGGGGCAGGGAATGGCTACACCTTC. Translation gives CASSLDPGAGNGYTF. The chain employs TRBV5-1 and TRBJ1-2; a weak D match, TRBD1 (6 bases). CDR3 length: 15 residues. V lost 0 bases and J lost 6, with 15 bases in between. Germline CDR1 reads SGHRS; CDR2 reads YFSETQ.

The chain links TRBV29-1 to TRBJ1-1; D may be TRBD1 (5 bases). The germline CDR1 and CDR2 sequences are SQVTM and ANQGSEA. V was clipped by 0 bases and J by 4 bases, with 18 bases between them. CDR3 size: 16 residues. As DNA, the CDR3 is TGCAGCGTTGAAGACACGGTCGTTCCTAGGGGCACTGAAGCTTTCTTT. It translates to CSVEDTVVPRGTEAFF.

The chain uses TRBV10-3 and TRBJ2-3; D is perhaps TRBD1 or TRBD2 (6 bases each). This CDR3 is 15 amino acids long. The germline V gene encodes CDR1 ENHRY and CDR2 SYGVKD. V lost 4 bases and J 3 bases, leaving 14 bases between the germline ends. The CDR3 coding sequence is TGTGCCATCAGTGGTAGCGGAGGGGGGACAGATACGCAGTATTTT. As protein: CAISGSGGGTDTQYF.

The V and J genes are TRBV29-1 and TRBJ2-7; 8 bases map to TRBD1. Germline V lookup: CDR1 SQVTM, CDR2 ANQGSEA. The CDR3 consists of 12 residues. Trimming removed 4 bases from V and 5 bases from J; junction bases left unmatched: 4. The CDR3 region is CSVGQGSNEQYF. DNA of the CDR3: TGCAGCGTTGGACAGGGGTCCAACGAGCAGTACTTC.

This clone was counted a single time. The DNA for the CDR3 is TGTGCCAGTAGTATGCCCGGGAGGAATGAAAAACTGTTTTTT. Amino acid sequence: CASSMPGRNEKLFF. V is TRBV19 and J is TRBJ1-4; D gene ambiguous. Trimming took 3 bases from V and 5 from J, leaving 10 bases between them. Germline V CDR1 and CDR2: LNHDA, SQIVND (reference sequence). The CDR3 totals 14 residues.

The V and J genes are TRBV28 and TRBJ1-2; D is unclear. The CDR3 runs 17 residues. Germline V gives CDR1 MDHEN, CDR2 SYDVKM. V was cut by 2 bases and J by 1 base, with 17 bases left in between. This CDR3 reads CASSLGGRGLGNYGYTF. CDR3 coding DNA: TGTGCCAGCAGTTTAGGAGGGCGGGGTCTAGGTAACTATGGCTACACCTTC.

The chain joins TRBV21-1 to TRBJ2-3. TRBV21-1 is recorded as a pseudogene. The CDR3 has 16 amino acids. This chain's CDR3 is CASSPPPGPYTDTQYF. The DNA of the CDR3 is TGTGCCAGCAGCCCCCCCCCGGGACCTTACACAGATACGCAGTATTTT.

The CDR3 DNA reads TGTGCCAGCAGCTTAGGAGCAGGGGGCAGTTTCGAGACCCAGTACTTC. Translated, it gives CASSLGAGGSFETQYF. This chain links TRBV7-7 with TRBJ2-5; 8 bases match TRBD1. CDR1 and CDR2 from the germline V gene are SSHAT and FNYEAQ (reference sequence). The CDR3 covers 16 residues. V gave up 1 base and J gave up 5 bases; unmatched junction bases: 9.

The V gene is TRBV4-1, the J gene TRBJ1-1, with 7 bases that match TRBD1. V lost 6 bases, J lost 1 base, and 5 bases stayed unmatched. The germline CDR1 and CDR2 sequences are MGHRA and YSYEKL. The CDR3 spans 14 residues. CDR3 loop: CASSSDRANTEAFF. The CDR3 nucleotides are TGCGCCAGCAGTTCAGACAGGGCGAACACTGAAGCTTTCTTT.

The CDR3 DNA reads TGTGCCAGCAGCTTTGCCGGGACTAGCGCCGGGGAGCTGTTTTTT. Amino acids: CASSFAGTSAGELFF. The chain combines TRBV7-3 with TRBJ2-2, with 10 bases identical to TRBD2. Germline V gene data show CDR1 as SGHTA and CDR2 as FQGTGA. This CDR3 is built from 15 residues. The junction had 4 bases not matched to a gene; V was cut back by 3 bases and J by 6 bases.

The chain recombines TRBV6-5 with TRBJ2-7, with TRBD2 matching 10 bases. Germline lookup yields CDR1 MNHEY and CDR2 SVGAGI. The V and J ends lost 2 bases and 2 bases, in that order; junction bases with no gene match: 3. The length of the CDR3 is 15 residues. The CDR3 spells CASSYGTSAAYEQYF. CDR3 DNA: TGTGCCAGCAGTTACGGGACTAGCGCAGCCTACGAGCAGTACTTC.

This chain connects TRBV27 to TRBJ2-3; 7 nucleotides line up with TRBD1. The J segment lost 3 bases and the V segment lost 5 bases, leaving 5 bases of the junction unmatched. Germline V gene lookup returns CDR1 MNHEY and CDR2 SMNVEV (reference sequence). The CDR3 contains 14 residues. The CDR3 DNA reads TGTGCCAGCAGTCCCTGGGACAGAACAGATACGCAGTATTTT. Protein sequence: CASSPWDRTDTQYF.

This clone was seen a few times. The chain combines TRBV7-8 with TRBJ1-2; D is ambiguous. The CDR3 contains 13 residues. Trimming pared 2 bases from V and 4 bases from J, leaving 8 bases between. Germline CDR1 reads SGHVS; CDR2 reads FQNEAQ. CDR3 loop: CASSLFSVYGYTF. For the CDR3, the DNA is TGTGCCAGCAGCTTATTCTCAGTCTATGGCTACACCTTC.

The chain uses TRBV28 and TRBJ1-2; TRBD1 agrees at 7 bases. The germline V gene has CDR1 MDHEN and CDR2 SYDVKM. The V segment lost 4 bases and the J segment 2 bases; nucleotides outside the gene matches: 1. The length of the CDR3 is 13 residues. The CDR3 region is CASSSGQNYGYTF. The CDR3, as DNA: TGTGCCAGCAGTTCGGGACAGAACTATGGCTACACCTTC.

This clone appeared a few times. The chain joins TRBV5-5 to TRBJ1-5; D gene uncertain. The germline V gene has CDR1 SGHKS and CDR2 YYEKEE (reference sequence). The ends were cut back, 7 bases at V and 3 bases at J, with 8 bases in the middle. This CDR3 is built from 12 residues. CDR3 coding DNA: TGTGCCAGCGGCCGGGTCAATCAGCCCCAGCATTTT. It yields the protein CASGRVNQPQHF.

This chain uses TRBV7-6 with TRBJ1-1, with unresolved D. The CDR3 length is 14 residues. V was clipped by 0 bases and J by 3 bases, with 8 bases between them. Germline V CDR1 and CDR2: SGHVS, FNYEAQ. The CDR3 here is CASSLAREDTEAFF. In DNA form, the CDR3 reads TGTGCCAGCAGCTTAGCGAGGGAGGACACTGAAGCTTTCTTT.

The V and J genes are TRBV10-3 and TRBJ2-1; 9 bases line up with TRBD1. This CDR3 contains 14 residues. Germline V gene lookup returns CDR1 ENHRY and CDR2 SYGVKD. The V and J ends lost 11 bases and 8 bases, in that order; junction bases with no gene match: 13. CDR3 nucleotides: TGTGCCTCGACTCCGGGACAGGGCCGGGATGAGCAGTTCTTC. Translated: CASTPGQGRDEQFF.

V and J are TRBV14 and TRBJ2-7, with no clear D. CDR3 length: 15 amino acids. CDR1 SGHDN and CDR2 FVKESK come from the germline V gene. V was trimmed by 3 bases and J by 6 bases, leaving 18 bases between them. CDR3 sequence (DNA): TGTGCCAGCAGCCACGTTCCAGGTGGGGTTGGCGAGCAGTACTTC. This sequence encodes CASSHVPGGVGEQYF.

The chain uses TRBV19 and TRBJ2-5; D possibly corresponds to TRBD1 (5 bases). V lost 1 base to trimming and J lost 6 bases, with 21 bases between them. This CDR3 has 17 residues. Germline assignment: CDR1 LNHDA and CDR2 SQIVND (reference sequence). The DNA of the CDR3 is TGTGCCAGTAGTATAGGGGCGCTGAAGGGGTCTACCAAGACCCAGTACTTC. This codes for CASSIGALKGSTKTQYF.

The chain uses TRBV7-9 and TRBJ2-7; 9 bases are a match to TRBD2. Germline values: CDR1 SEHNR, CDR2 FQNEAQ (reference sequence). The J segment lost 0 bases and the V segment lost 1 base, leaving 1 base of the junction unmatched. CDR3 length equals 15 residues. The CDR3 here is CASSLGTSVSYEQYF. CDR3 bases: TGTGCCAGCAGCTTAGGGACTAGCGTCTCCTACGAGCAGTACTTC.

CDR3: CASSLEGPAGVSTDTQYF. The DNA for the CDR3 is TGTGCCAGCAGCTTAGAAGGTCCAGCGGGAGTCTCCACAGATACGCAGTATTTT. The chain uses TRBV7-2 and TRBJ2-3, with 8 positions matching TRBD2. This CDR3 is built from 18 residues. The V segment lost 1 base and the J segment 2 bases; nucleotides outside the gene matches: 11. Germline CDR1 SGHTA, CDR2 FQGNSA.

The chain combines TRBV9 with TRBJ2-3, with D possibly matching TRBD2 (6 bases). V lost 0 bases and J lost 9, with 11 bases in between. This CDR3 spans 13 amino acids. Looked up from germline, CDR1 is SGDLS and CDR2 is YYNGEE. This chain's CDR3 is CASSVEGGGTQYF. The CDR3, as DNA: TGTGCCAGCAGCGTAGAGGGAGGCGGCACGCAGTATTTT.

The CDR3 here is CASSPLAGGVDTQYF. DNA for the CDR3: TGTGCCAGCAGCCCTCTAGCGGGAGGTGTAGATACGCAGTATTTT. This chain joins TRBV7-9 and TRBJ2-3; 11 bases map to TRBD2. The germline CDR1 and CDR2 sequences are SEHNR and FQNEAQ (reference sequence). J was trimmed by 5 bases and V by 5 bases; bases with no gene match: 6. The CDR3 is 15 amino acids.

The gene calls are TRBV28 and TRBJ2-2, with D perhaps TRBD2 (6 bases). CDR1 is MDHEN and CDR2 is SYDVKM in the germline V gene. The ends were cut back, 4 bases at V and 4 bases at J, with 13 bases in the middle. The CDR3 loop spans 15 amino acids. DNA of the CDR3: TGTGCCAGCAGTTCGCAGACTAGGCCCACCGGGGAGCTGTTTTTT. Translating gives CASSSQTRPTGELFF.

The chain recombines TRBV7-9 with TRBJ2-5, with no clear D. Germline V gene lookup returns CDR1 SEHNR and CDR2 FQNEAQ (reference sequence). V lost 0 bases, J lost 4 bases, and 9 bases lay in between. This CDR3 has 14 amino acids. Written as DNA, the CDR3 is TGTGCCAGCAGCTTAGCCCCTCTGGGAGAGACCCAGTACTTC. This sequence encodes CASSLAPLGETQYF.

This clone came up a few times. The V call is TRBV7-9, the J call TRBJ2-1, with 11 positions matching TRBD2. Germline V lookup: CDR1 SEHNR, CDR2 FQNEAQ (reference sequence). The V segment lost 1 base and the J segment 3 bases; nucleotides outside the gene matches: 5. This CDR3 region has 17 residues. The CDR3 sequence is CASSLEGTSGGYNEQFF. For the CDR3, the DNA is TGTGCCAGCAGCTTAGAGGGTACTAGCGGGGGCTACAATGAGCAGTTCTTC.

The chain combines TRBV5-5 with TRBJ1-2, with 9 bases matching TRBD1. CDR1 is SGHKS and CDR2 is YYEKEE in the germline V gene (reference sequence). The CDR3 runs to 15 residues. Trimming removed 4 bases from V and 1 base from J; junction bases left unmatched: 5. The CDR3 DNA is TGTGCCAGCAGCCCGACAGGGGGTGGTAACTATGGCTACACCTTC. Translating gives CASSPTGGGNYGYTF.